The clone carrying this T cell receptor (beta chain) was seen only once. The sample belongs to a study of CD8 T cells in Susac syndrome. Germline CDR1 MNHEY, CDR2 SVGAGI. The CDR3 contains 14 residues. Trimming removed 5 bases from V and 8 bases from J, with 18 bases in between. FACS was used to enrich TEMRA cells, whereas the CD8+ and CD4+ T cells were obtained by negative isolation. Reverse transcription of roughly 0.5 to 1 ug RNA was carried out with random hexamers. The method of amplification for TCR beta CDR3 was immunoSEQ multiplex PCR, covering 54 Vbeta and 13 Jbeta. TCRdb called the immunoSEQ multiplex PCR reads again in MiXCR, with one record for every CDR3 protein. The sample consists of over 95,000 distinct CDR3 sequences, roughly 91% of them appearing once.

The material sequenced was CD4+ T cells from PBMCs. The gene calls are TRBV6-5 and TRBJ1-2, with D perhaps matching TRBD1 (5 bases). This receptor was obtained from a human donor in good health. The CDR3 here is CASSPQDSSRGYTF. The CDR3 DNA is TGTGCCAGCAGTCCCCAAGACAGTTCTCGAGGCTACACCTTC.